The T cell receptor (beta chain) under discussion was sequenced for a study of shared clonotypes between healthy human individuals (TCRdb year 2020). A note on the overall study: Two women and three men aged 18 to 49 years were included in the cohort. For each donor, CD4 naive and CD4 memory were each run on three plates, CD8 naive on two plates, and CD8 memory on one plate. Blood TCR repertoires of roughly five healthy adults were deeply sequenced to estimate repertoire size and the extent of clonotype sharing between individuals. Different laboratories and diverse techniques were used to prepare libraries and sequence TCR repertoires, to increase sequencing depth and limit assay-specific biases. Leukapheresis yielded between about 0.8 and 9.5 billion PBMCs per donor.

Relative to germline, V is 3 bases shorter and J is 11 bases shorter, with 11 bases between their ends. From the cysteine up to the phenylalanine, the CDR3 has a length of 12 residues. Solely the CDR3 DNA is kept, with 36 bases framed from the first base. CDR1 SNHLY and CDR2 FYNNEI are derived from the germline V gene. Using the deep immunoSEQ assay, TCR CDR3 regions were amplified from genomic DNA by multiplex PCR. Extracted genomic DNA from each cell subset was distributed evenly across all wells of several immunoSEQ 96-well plates, and each plate was treated as a replicate. For sorted subsets, each replicate PCR was loaded with approximately 200 ng genomic DNA, equivalent to 25,000 to 35,000 T cell genomes. The purified libraries were quantified using a Qubit 3.0 fluorometer, sized with a Bioanalyzer 2100, and then quantified again using the KAPA Library Quantification kit. Each immunoSEQ 96-well plate was sequenced on its own single-read 150-cycle Illumina NextSeq 550 flow cell. Under the source paper's analysis protocol: Because the immunoSEQ output held only junctional sequences and lacked quality scores, the filtering could not match the filtering applied to full-length reads. Sequences were annotated with PyIR, a Python wrapper for IgBLAST v1.9, using IMGT germline references to assign V/J genes and CDR3. Any read was removed if the V/J assignment was weak (E-value above 1e-6), the CDR3 was missing, or the read contained stop codons, out-of-frame junctions, or ambiguous translated residues. V3J clonotypes were defined by identical inferred V gene, J gene, and CDR3 amino acid sequence. The percentage overlap between two repertoires was calculated by dividing the number of shared unique clonotypes by the size of the smaller repertoire. Repertoire richness was assessed with RTK rarefaction, the Chao1 estimator, and Recon v2.1 estimates of unobserved clonotypes. Generation probabilities for all TCRbeta clonotypes obtained by the gDNA method from a handful of donors were computed using OLGA. The table was pulled from immuneACCESS by TCRdb, which kept in-frame rearrangements only. Such tables lose some clones; where checked, under half of the loss comes from unresolved V genes, and the rest has no known cause. That table furnishes V, J and clone size, whereas the DNA furnished D and trimming. Counted in this sample were a few million clones; around 90% of them appeared once. The ten most abundant clones make up 0.14% of the sample.

The donors were healthy, HIV-negative adults with no recently reported acute infections or vaccinations. All donors were Caucasian adults living in Nashville, Tennessee, USA. CD4+ T cells were enriched by magnetic negative selection, after which naive cells were positively selected on CD45RA and the negative fraction was taken as the memory subset. Blood was collected by leukapheresis, and PBMCs were isolated by Ficoll-Histopaque density gradient centrifugation and then cryopreserved in liquid nitrogen vapor phase. Purity and quantity of every magnetically sorted T cell population were checked by analytical flow cytometry. Genomic DNA was isolated from every sorted fraction and measured by UV absorbance on a Nanodrop 2000c. Broad study findings and their caveats: Estimated clonotype richness was generally larger for naive than for memory subsets. Incomplete sequencing was indicated by rarefaction of sorted-subset datasets, despite the large sequencing depth. Sampling was restricted to blood, and TCR repertoires in tissue are likely to differ from TCR repertoires in blood. The genetic and exposure-history diversity represented was limited by the small number of donors. Pairwise subsampling indicated that sequencing depth was expected to affect the degree of clonotype sharing among donors. Higher generation probabilities were observed for clonotypes shared by all four sorted-subset donors than for non-shared clonotypes. Across a few donors, roughly 5.1% of naive CD4, more than 3% of naive CD8, 2.3% of memory CD4, and roughly 0.41% of memory CD8 clonotypes were shared.

A word on this clone: Which antigen it targets is not known. No much larger clonotype is one base removed from it; base qualities were not supplied.

The sequencing sample was made of naive CD4+ T cells sorted from blood. The cell subset or site label here, explained by the study, means: CD45RA+ positively selected. The receptor was derived from a man aged 18 to 29 in good health. The sequence links TRBV2 to TRBJ2-1, with the D gene not clear enough to name. The bases read TGTGCCAGCAGTGAGCAGACGGACCAGCAGTTCTTC. Translation gives CASSEQTDQQFF.